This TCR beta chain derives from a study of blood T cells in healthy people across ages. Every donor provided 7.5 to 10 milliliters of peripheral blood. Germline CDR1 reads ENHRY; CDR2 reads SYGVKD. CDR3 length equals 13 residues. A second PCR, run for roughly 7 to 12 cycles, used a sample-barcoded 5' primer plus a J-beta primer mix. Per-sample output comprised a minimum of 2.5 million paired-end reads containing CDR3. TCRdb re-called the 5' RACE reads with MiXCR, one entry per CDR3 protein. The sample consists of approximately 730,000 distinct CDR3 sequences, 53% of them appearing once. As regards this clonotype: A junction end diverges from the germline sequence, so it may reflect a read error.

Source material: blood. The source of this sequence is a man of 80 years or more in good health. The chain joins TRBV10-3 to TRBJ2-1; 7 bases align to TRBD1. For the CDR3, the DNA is TGTGCCATCAACAACAGGGGCACCGGGGAGCTGTTCTTC. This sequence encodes CAINNRGTGELFF.